Each of the 15 T cell receptor beta chains below was sequenced from the same sample in a study of CD8 T cells in Susac syndrome. RNA was extracted with the RNeasy kit, and a quantity of about 0.45 to 1 ug was reverse transcribed using random hexamers. TCRdb re-analysed the immunoSEQ multiplex PCR reads in MiXCR, keeping a single row per CDR3 protein. Among more than 100,000 distinct CDR3 sequences, 96% were seen once, and the ten largest hold roughly 0.14%. Sequencing used CD4+ T cells from PBMCs. The receptors originated from a human donor with Susac syndrome.

This clonotype has only one observation. The rearrangement links TRBV11-2 to TRBJ1-2; TRBD1 is a possible D gene (6 bases). The ends were cut back, 1 base at V and 6 bases at J, with 12 bases in the middle. The CDR3 spans 14 residues. Per the germline V gene, CDR1 is SGHAT and CDR2 is FQNNGV. For the CDR3, the DNA is TGTGCCAGCAGCTTAGTGCGGACAGTTAATGGCTACACCTTC. This translates into CASSLVRTVNGYTF.

The chain couples TRBV6-5 to TRBJ2-3; D gene uncertain. Deletions cut 6 bases from V and 6 bases from J, with 7 bases between. The CDR3 covers 11 residues. Germline CDR1 is MNHEY and CDR2 is SVGAGI. CDR3 region: CASSTRDTQYF. As DNA, the CDR3 is TGTGCCAGCAGCACAAGGGATACGCAGTATTTT.

CDR3 sequence reads: CASRGGETQYF. In DNA form, the CDR3 reads TGTGCCAGCAGAGGCGGAGAGACCCAGTACTTC. V usage is TRBV7-8 and J usage is TRBJ2-5; D unresolved. Looked up from germline, CDR1 is SGHVS and CDR2 is FQNEAQ. With 6 bases removed from V and 4 bases from J, the gap between germline ends came to 6 bases. The CDR3 runs to 11 residues.

The CDR3 DNA sequence: TGTGCCAGCTCACCGGGACAGGGGAATGAAAAACTGTTTTTT. Amino acids: CASSPGQGNEKLFF. The genes are TRBV18 and TRBJ1-4, with 10 nucleotides matching TRBD1. There are 14 residues in the CDR3. Germline loops: CDR1 KGHSH, CDR2 LQKENI. V lost 3 bases and J lost 5; bases outside the gene matches: 0.

V usage is TRBV18 and J usage is TRBJ2-1; D is perhaps TRBD2 (6 bases). V was cut by 4 bases and J by 2 bases, with 12 bases left in between. Germline loops: CDR1 KGHSH, CDR2 LQKENI. The CDR3 covers 15 residues. CDR3 nucleotides: TGTGCCAGCTCACGATTAGCGGTACCCTACAATGAGCAGTTCTTC. Amino acids: CASSRLAVPYNEQFF.

This chain connects TRBV5-1 to TRBJ2-3; 7 bases match TRBD1. CDR3 length: 14 amino acids. Germline assignment: CDR1 SGHRS and CDR2 YFSETQ. The V and J ends lost 4 bases and 5 bases, in that order; junction bases with no gene match: 7. The CDR3 reads CASSLRQGEDTQYF. CDR3 sequence (DNA): TGCGCCAGCAGCCTCCGACAGGGAGAAGATACGCAGTATTTT.

This chain connects TRBV6-2 or TRBV6-3 to TRBJ1-5; TRBD1 is a possible D gene (6 bases). Per the germline V gene, CDR1 is MNHEY and CDR2 is SVGEGT. V was cut by 2 bases and J by 7 bases, with 12 bases left in between. This CDR3 region has 14 residues. CDR3 coding DNA: TGTGCCAGCAGTTACGCCGGGGGGCAGCAGCCCCAGCATTTT. Its translation: CASSYAGGQQPQHF.

J is TRBJ1-5 and V is TRBV20-1; D is unresolved. Germline loops: CDR1 DFQATT, CDR2 SNEGSKA (reference sequence). This CDR3 region has 15 residues. Between the trimmed V and J ends, which lost 1 base and 3 bases, there was a span of 13 bases. Here the CDR3 DNA reads TGCAGTGCTAGAGCACGGATGTCGAACAATCAGCCCCAGCATTTT. Translating gives CSARARMSNNQPQHF.

The rearrangement links TRBV12-3 or TRBV12-4 to TRBJ2-7; D gene unclear. V lost 3 bases and J 6 bases, leaving 21 bases between the germline ends. This CDR3 is 16 amino acids long. This CDR3 reads CASSFGVRERVSEQYF. The CDR3 nucleotides read TGTGCCAGCAGTTTTGGCGTTAGGGAAAGGGTAAGCGAGCAGTACTTC.

The chain links TRBV5-4 to TRBJ1-1; D is unclear. Germline CDR1 SGHNT, CDR2 YYREEE (reference sequence). Deletions cut 3 bases from V and 8 bases from J, with 14 bases between. The CDR3 spans 13 residues. The CDR3 region is CASSSGGVREAFF. The CDR3 bases are TGTGCCAGCAGCTCGGGCGGGGTTAGGGAAGCTTTCTTT.

This CDR3 reads CSAMSGGELFF. CDR3 coding DNA: TGCAGTGCTATGTCGGGCGGGGAGCTGTTTTTT. The V gene is TRBV20-1, the J gene TRBJ2-2; D is undetermined. This CDR3 is 11 amino acids long. Per the germline V gene, CDR1 is DFQATT and CDR2 is SNEGSKA (reference sequence). Deletions cut 4 bases from V and 7 bases from J, with 7 bases between.

The chain links TRBV7-9 to TRBJ2-7; perhaps TRBD1 as D (7 bases). CDR3 length: 16 residues. Germline assignment: CDR1 SEHNR and CDR2 FQNEAQ (reference sequence). V was pared by 1 base and J by 1 base, with 14 bases between. DNA for the CDR3: TGTGCCAGCAGCTTAGGGGAGGACAGGCCTTCCTACGAGCAGTACTTC. This gives the protein CASSLGEDRPSYEQYF.

The chain joins TRBV6-2 or TRBV6-3 to TRBJ2-7; tentatively, D is TRBD1 (6 bases). V dropped 2 bases and J dropped 1 base, with 9 bases sitting between them. Germline CDR1 and CDR2: MNHEY and SVGEGT. The CDR3 loop spans 14 amino acids. CDR3 amino acids: CASSYPGHSYEQYF. The CDR3 bases are TGTGCCAGCAGTTACCCGGGACATTCCTACGAGCAGTACTTC.

The rearrangement joins TRBV29-1 to TRBJ1-1; no clear D. Germline CDR1 is SQVTM and CDR2 is ANQGSEA. CDR3 length: 8 amino acids. The CDR3 DNA reads TGCGCCCTTGATGGAGCTTTCTTT. This codes for CALDGAFF.

This clonotype was picked up one time. V and J are TRBV7-9 and TRBJ2-2, with D unclear. The CDR3 extends over 17 amino acids. Trimming stripped 4 bases from V and 3 bases from J, with 18 bases between. Germline CDR1 SEHNR, CDR2 FQNEAQ (reference sequence). CDR3 nucleotide sequence: TGTGCCAGCAGCTCACAGACCCCACCCCCCCACACCGGGGAGCTGTTTTTT. Encoded protein: CASSSQTPPPHTGELFF.